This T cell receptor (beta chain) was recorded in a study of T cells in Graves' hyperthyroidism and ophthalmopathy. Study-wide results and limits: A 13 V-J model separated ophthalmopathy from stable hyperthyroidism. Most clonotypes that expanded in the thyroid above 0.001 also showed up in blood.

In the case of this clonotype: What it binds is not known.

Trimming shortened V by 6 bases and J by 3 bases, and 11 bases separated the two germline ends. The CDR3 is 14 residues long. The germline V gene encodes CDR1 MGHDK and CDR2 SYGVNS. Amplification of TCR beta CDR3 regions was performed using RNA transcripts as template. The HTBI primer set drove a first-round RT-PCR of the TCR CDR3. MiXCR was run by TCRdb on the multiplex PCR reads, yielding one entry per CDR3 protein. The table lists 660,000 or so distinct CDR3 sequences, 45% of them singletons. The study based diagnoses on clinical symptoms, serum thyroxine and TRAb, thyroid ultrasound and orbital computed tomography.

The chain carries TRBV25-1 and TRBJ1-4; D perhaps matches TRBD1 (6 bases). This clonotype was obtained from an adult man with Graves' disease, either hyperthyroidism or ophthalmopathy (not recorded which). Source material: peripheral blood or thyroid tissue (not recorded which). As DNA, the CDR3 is TGTGCCAGCAGATCAGGGGACTCTAATGAAAAACTGTTTTTT. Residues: CASRSGDSNEKLFF.